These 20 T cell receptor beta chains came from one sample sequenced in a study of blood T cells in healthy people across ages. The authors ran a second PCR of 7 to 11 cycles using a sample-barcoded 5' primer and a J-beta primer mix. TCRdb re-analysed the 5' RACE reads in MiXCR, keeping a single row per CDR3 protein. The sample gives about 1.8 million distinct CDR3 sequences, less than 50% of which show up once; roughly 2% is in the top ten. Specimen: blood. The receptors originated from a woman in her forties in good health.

The CDR3 loop reads CSVVLLAGGETQYF. DNA for the CDR3: TGCAGCGTTGTACTGCTAGCGGGGGGCGAGACCCAGTACTTC. The chain links TRBV29-1 to TRBJ2-5; 11 bases line up with TRBD2. V trimming: 4 bases; J trimming: 5 bases; junction bases outside the gene matches: 6. Per germline, CDR1 SQVTM and CDR2 ANQGSEA. The CDR3 totals 14 residues.

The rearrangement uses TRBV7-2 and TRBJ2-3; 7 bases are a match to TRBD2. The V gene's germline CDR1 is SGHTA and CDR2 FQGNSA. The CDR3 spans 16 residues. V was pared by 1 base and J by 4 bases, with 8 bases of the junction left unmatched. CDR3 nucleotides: TGTGCCAGCAGCTTAGATTTGTGGGCGGGGGCAGATACGCAGTATTTT. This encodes CASSLDLWAGADTQYF. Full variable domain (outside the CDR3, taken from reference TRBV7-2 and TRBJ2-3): GAGVSQSPSNKVTEKGKDVELRCDPISGHTALYWYRQSLGQGLEFLIYFQGNSAPDKSGLPSDRFSAERTGGSVSTLTIQRTQQEDSAVYLCASSLDLWAGADTQYFGPGTRLTVL.

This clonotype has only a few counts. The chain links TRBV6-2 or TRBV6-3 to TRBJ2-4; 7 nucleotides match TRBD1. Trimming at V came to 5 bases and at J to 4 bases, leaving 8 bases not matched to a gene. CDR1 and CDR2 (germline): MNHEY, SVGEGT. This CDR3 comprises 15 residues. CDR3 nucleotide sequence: TGTGCCAGCAGTCGCCCCGGGACAGATAAAAACATTCAGTACTTC. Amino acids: CASSRPGTDKNIQYF.

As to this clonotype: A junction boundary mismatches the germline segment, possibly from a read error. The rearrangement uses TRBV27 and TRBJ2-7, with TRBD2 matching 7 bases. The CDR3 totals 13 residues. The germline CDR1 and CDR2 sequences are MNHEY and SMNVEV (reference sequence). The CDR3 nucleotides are TGCGCCAGCAGGTTGAGCGGGGTTAGCGAGCAGTACTTC. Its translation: CASRLSGVSEQYF.

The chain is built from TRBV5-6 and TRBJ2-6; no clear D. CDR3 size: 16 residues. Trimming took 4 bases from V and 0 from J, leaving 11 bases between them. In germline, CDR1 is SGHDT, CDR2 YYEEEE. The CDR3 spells CASSPMTASGANVLTF. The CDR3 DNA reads TGTGCCAGCAGCCCGATGACGGCCTCTGGGGCCAACGTCCTGACTTTC.

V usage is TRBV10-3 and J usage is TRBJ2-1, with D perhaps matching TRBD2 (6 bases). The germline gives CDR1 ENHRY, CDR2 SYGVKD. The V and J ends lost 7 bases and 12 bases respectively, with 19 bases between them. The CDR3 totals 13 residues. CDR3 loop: CAITGDVARGQFF. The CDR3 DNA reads TGTGCCATCACGGGGGACGTAGCCCGGGGGCAGTTCTTC.

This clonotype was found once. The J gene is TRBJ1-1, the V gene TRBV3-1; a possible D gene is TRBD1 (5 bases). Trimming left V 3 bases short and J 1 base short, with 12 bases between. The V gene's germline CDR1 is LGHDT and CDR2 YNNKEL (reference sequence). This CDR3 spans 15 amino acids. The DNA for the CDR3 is TGTGCCAGCAGCCATCCCGGGACGGAGAACACTGAAGCTTTCTTT. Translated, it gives CASSHPGTENTEAFF.

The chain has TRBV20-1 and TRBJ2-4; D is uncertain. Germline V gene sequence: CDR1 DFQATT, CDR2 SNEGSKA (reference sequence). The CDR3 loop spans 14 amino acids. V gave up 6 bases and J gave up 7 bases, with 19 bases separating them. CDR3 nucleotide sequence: TGCAGTGCCCTCGTAGTGGGGTGGTTGAACATTCAGTACTTC. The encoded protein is CSALVVGWLNIQYF.

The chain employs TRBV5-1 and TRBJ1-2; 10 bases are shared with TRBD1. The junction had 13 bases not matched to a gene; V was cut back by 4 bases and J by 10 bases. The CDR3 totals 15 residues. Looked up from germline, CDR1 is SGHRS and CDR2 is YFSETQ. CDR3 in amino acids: CASSRRQGADQAYTF. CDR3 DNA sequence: TGCGCCAGCAGCAGAAGACAGGGGGCGGATCAAGCCTACACCTTC.

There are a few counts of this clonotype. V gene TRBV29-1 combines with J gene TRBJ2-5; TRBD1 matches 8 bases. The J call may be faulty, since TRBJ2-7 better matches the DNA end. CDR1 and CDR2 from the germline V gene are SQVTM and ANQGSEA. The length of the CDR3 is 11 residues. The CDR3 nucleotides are TGCAGCGGGGGACAGGCGAACGAGCAGTACTTC. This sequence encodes CSGGQANEQYF.

This CDR3 reads CASSQDVAGGILGYEQYF. For the CDR3, the DNA is TGCGCCAGCAGCCAAGATGTGGCGGGGGGGATATTGGGGTACGAGCAGTACTTC. The chain links TRBV4-3 to TRBJ2-7, with 9 bases fitting TRBD2. Trimming cost V 0 bases and J 4 bases; bases outside gene matches: 13. The length of the CDR3 is 18 residues. Germline V gene sequence: CDR1 LGHNA, CDR2 YSLEER.

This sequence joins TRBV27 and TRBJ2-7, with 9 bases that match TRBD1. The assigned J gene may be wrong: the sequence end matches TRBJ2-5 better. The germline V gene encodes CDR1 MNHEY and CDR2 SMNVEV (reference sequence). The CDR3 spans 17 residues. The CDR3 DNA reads TGTGCCAGCAGTACCCATCCTCGGACAGGGGTCGGGGAGACCCAGTACTTC. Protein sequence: CASSTHPRTGVGETQYF.

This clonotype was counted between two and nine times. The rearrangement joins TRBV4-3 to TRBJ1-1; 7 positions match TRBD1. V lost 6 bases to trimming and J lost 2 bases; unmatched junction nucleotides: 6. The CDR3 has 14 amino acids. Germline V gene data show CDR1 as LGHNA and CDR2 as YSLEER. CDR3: CASRKGQANTEAFF. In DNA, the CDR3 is TGCGCCAGCAGAAAAGGACAGGCTAACACTGAAGCTTTCTTT.

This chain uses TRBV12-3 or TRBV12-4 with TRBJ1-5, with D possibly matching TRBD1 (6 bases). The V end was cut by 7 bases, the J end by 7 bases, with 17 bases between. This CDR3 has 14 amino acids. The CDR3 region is CASTLRGSAQPQHF. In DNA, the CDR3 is TGTGCCAGCACCCTTAGGGGGTCCGCCCAGCCCCAGCATTTT.

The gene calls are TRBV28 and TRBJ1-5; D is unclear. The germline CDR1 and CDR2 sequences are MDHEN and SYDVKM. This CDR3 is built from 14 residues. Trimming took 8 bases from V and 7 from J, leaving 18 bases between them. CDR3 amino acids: CASGRSPGMQPQHF. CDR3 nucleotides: TGTGCCAGCGGGCGGTCCCCAGGCATGCAGCCCCAGCATTTT.

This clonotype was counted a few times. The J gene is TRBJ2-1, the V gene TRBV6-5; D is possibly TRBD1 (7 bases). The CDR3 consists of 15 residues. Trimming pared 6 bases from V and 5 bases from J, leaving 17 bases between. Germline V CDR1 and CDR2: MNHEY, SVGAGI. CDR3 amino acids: CASSPRGAGNNEQFF. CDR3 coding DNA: TGTGCCAGCAGCCCCAGGGGGGCGGGGAACAATGAGCAGTTCTTC.

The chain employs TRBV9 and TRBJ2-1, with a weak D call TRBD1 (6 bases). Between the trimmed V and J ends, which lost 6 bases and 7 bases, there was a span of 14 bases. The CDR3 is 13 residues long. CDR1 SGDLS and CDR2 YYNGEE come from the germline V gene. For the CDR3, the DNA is TGTGCCAGCACCCCCGCAAGGGGGAATGAGCAGTTCTTC. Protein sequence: CASTPARGNEQFF.

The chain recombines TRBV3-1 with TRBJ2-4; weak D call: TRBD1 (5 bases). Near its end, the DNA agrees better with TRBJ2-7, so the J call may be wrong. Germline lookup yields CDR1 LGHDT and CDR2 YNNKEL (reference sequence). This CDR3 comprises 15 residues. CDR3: CASSQDGGALYEQYF. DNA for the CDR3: TGTGCCAGCAGCCAAGACGGTGGGGCGCTCTACGAGCAGTACTTC.

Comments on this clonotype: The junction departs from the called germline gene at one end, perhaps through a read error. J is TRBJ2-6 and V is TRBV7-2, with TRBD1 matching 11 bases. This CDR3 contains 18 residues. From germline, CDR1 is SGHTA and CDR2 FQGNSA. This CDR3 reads CACSHGTGGYSGANVLTF. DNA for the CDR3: TGTGCCTGCAGCCACGGGACAGGGGGTTACTCTGGGGCCAACGTCCTGACTTTC.

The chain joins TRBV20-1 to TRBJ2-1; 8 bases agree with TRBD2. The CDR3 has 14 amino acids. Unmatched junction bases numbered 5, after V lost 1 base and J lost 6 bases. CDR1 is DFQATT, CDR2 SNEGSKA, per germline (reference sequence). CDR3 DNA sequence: TGCAGTGCTAGAGGGAGCGGGGGCTCCAATGAGCAGTTCTTC. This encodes CSARGSGGSNEQFF.